The 15 T cell receptor beta chains reported below all come from one sample, sequenced in a study of blood T cells in healthy people across ages. The authors ran a second PCR of about 7 to 12 cycles using a sample-barcoded 5' primer and a J-beta primer mix. TCRdb re-analysed the 5' RACE reads in MiXCR, keeping a single row per CDR3 protein. The table records about a million distinct CDR3 sequences, 40% to 60% of them present only once. Sequencing used blood. All receptors derive from a man younger than 45 in good health.

This clonotype was seen a few times. V usage is TRBV27 and J usage is TRBJ2-5; D may be TRBD1 (6 bases). The V and J ends lost 5 bases and 0 bases respectively, with 10 bases between them. The germline CDR1 and CDR2 sequences are MNHEY and SMNVEV (reference sequence). This CDR3 region has 14 residues. CDR3 residues: CASSLTGNQETQYF. The CDR3 DNA follows: TGTGCCAGCAGTCTAACAGGGAACCAAGAGACCCAGTACTTC.

This clonotype was observed a single time. The chain has TRBV10-3 and TRBJ1-5; 8 bases match TRBD1. The CDR3 length is 14 residues. Germline V gene data show CDR1 as ENHRY and CDR2 as SYGVKD. V lost 11 bases, J lost 9 bases, and 15 bases stayed unmatched. The CDR3 nucleotides read TGTGCCGTAGCAGCGGGACAGGCGGATGCGCCCCAGCATTTT. Translated, it gives CAVAAGQADAPQHF.

In its sample, this clonotype was seen a few times. This chain joins TRBV7-9 and TRBJ2-1; D gene unclear. Per germline, CDR1 SEHNR and CDR2 FQNEAQ (reference sequence). The CDR3 runs to 13 residues. The V and J ends lost 5 bases and 8 bases respectively, with 13 bases between them. The CDR3 nucleotides read TGTGCCAGCAGCGTAGTAGGCAAGGATGAGCAGTTCTTC. Its translation: CASSVVGKDEQFF.

This clonotype was seen only a few times. The rearrangement joins TRBV6-5 to TRBJ2-1, with D possibly TRBD2 on 5 matching bases. V was cut by 2 bases and J by 4 bases, with 9 bases left in between. There are 14 residues in the CDR3. Germline V lookup: CDR1 MNHEY, CDR2 SVGAGI. CDR3 in DNA: TGTGCCAGCAGTTACGCGGACTCATACAATGAGCAGTTCTTC. Translation: CASSYADSYNEQFF.

This clonotype was seen a handful of times. The chain has TRBV7-2 and TRBJ2-7, with unresolved D. V lost 2 bases to trimming and J lost 4 bases, with 12 bases between them. The CDR3 contains 14 residues. Germline V gives CDR1 SGHTA, CDR2 FQGNSA. In DNA, the CDR3 is TGTGCCAGCAGCTTAATCGGAATTAATTACGAGCAGTACTTC. Translated: CASSLIGINYEQYF.

This clonotype was observed a handful of times. The chain has TRBV7-8 and TRBJ2-7; TRBD1 agrees at 8 bases. CDR3 length equals 15 residues. The germline gives CDR1 SGHVS, CDR2 FQNEAQ. Trimming removed 5 bases from V and 0 bases from J; junction bases left unmatched: 6. The chain's CDR3 is CASSIGQGSSYEQYF. As DNA, the CDR3 is TGTGCCAGCAGCATCGGACAGGGCAGCTCCTACGAGCAGTACTTC.

V gene TRBV27 combines with J gene TRBJ2-3, with 7 bases identical to TRBD1. The junction had 14 bases not matched to a gene; V was cut back by 6 bases and J by 5 bases. This CDR3 contains 16 residues. Germline V gene lookup returns CDR1 MNHEY and CDR2 SMNVEV (reference sequence). The CDR3, as DNA: TGTGCCAGCAGGGGCCCCCTCGAGGGGGCAGGAGATACGCAGTATTTT. This translates into CASRGPLEGAGDTQYF.

The gene calls are TRBV6-2 or TRBV6-3 and TRBJ2-2; 8 bases line up with TRBD2. J was trimmed by 10 bases and V by 3 bases; bases with no gene match: 19. The CDR3 length is 18 residues. In germline, CDR1 is MNHEY, CDR2 SVGEGT. DNA of the CDR3: TGTGCCAGCAGTTATCCCCTTTACGGGGGGGGTTACAGAGAGGAGCTGTTTTTT. Protein: CASSYPLYGGGYREELFF.

In this sample, this clonotype turned up a few times. The chain links TRBV6-1 to TRBJ1-4, with 9 bases that match TRBD1. CDR1 and CDR2 (germline): MNHNS, SASEGT. The CDR3 is made up of 17 amino acids. The J segment lost 7 bases and the V segment lost 6 bases, leaving 15 bases of the junction unmatched. This chain's CDR3 is CASRPRGQGPVGEKLFF. In DNA form, the CDR3 reads TGTGCCAGCAGACCCAGGGGACAGGGTCCTGTCGGTGAAAAACTGTTTTTT.

The chain combines TRBV4-2 with TRBJ2-5, with TRBD2 identical over 13 bases. The J call may be faulty, since TRBJ2-7 better matches the DNA end. This CDR3 is 18 amino acids long. CDR1 LGHNA and CDR2 YNFKEQ come from the germline V gene. The CDR3 here is CASSRTQTWTSGGDEQYF. In DNA form, the CDR3 reads TGTGCCAGCAGCCGCACCCAGACCTGGACTAGCGGGGGAGACGAGCAGTACTTC.

This chain uses TRBV28 with TRBJ2-1; D gene unclear. This CDR3 comprises 13 residues. Trimming took 5 bases from V and 13 from J, leaving 18 bases between them. Germline V gives CDR1 MDHEN, CDR2 SYDVKM. CDR3 region: CASSVGIEETQFF. The CDR3 bases are TGTGCCAGCAGTGTGGGGATCGAGGAGACCCAGTTCTTC.

The gene calls are TRBV20-1 and TRBJ1-2, with D hard to call. This CDR3 is 13 amino acids long. Germline V gene lookup returns CDR1 DFQATT and CDR2 SNEGSKA (reference sequence). V was pared by 6 bases and J by 8 bases, with 19 bases between. The CDR3, as DNA: TGCAGTGCCCACGACACGGGGTTCGGAGGCTACACCTTC. This encodes CSAHDTGFGGYTF.

The V gene is TRBV10-3, the J gene TRBJ2-5; a weak D match, TRBD2 (5 bases). The CDR3 spans 13 residues. The V gene's germline CDR1 is ENHRY and CDR2 SYGVKD. Trimming took 3 bases from V and 4 from J, leaving 9 bases between them. DNA for the CDR3: TGTGCCATCAGTGATAAAGGGAGAGAGACCCAGTACTTC. Translation: CAISDKGRETQYF.

CDR3 protein: CATSVRGNNEQFF. CDR3 in DNA: TGTGCCACCAGTGTCAGAGGGAACAATGAGCAGTTCTTC. The gene calls are TRBV24-1 and TRBJ2-1; TRBD2 is a possible D gene (5 bases). The germline V gene has CDR1 KGHDR and CDR2 SFDVKD. The length of the CDR3 is 13 residues. V shed 5 bases and J shed 5 bases, with 9 bases lying between them.

On this clonotype itself: One junction end does not reproduce the germline sequence, and a read error may be involved. The chain carries TRBV9 and TRBJ2-3, with 8 positions matching TRBD2. CDR1 and CDR2 (germline): SGDLS, YYNGEE. The CDR3 runs 15 residues. CDR3 residues: CVSSSGGATADTQYF. The DNA of the CDR3 is TGTGTCAGCAGCTCCGGGGGGGCCACGGCGGATACGCAGTATTTT.